These T cell receptor beta chains were read from a single sample in a study of molecular identifiers for immune sequencing clone quantification. In TCRdb, the PCR reads were re-called with MiXCR into one record per CDR3 protein. The table lists 400,000 to 600,000 distinct CDR3 sequences, roughly 23% of them singletons. Material for sequencing was naive CD8+ T cells from blood, with Jurkat cell RNA spiked in. These receptor sequences come from a human donor in good health. Some libraries in this study had Jurkat cell RNA spiked in. CDR3s include the opening cysteine and the closing phenylalanine or tryptophan. Fields, in order: J gene, clone size, V gene, D gene, CDR3 DNA, CDR3 protein. D genes are given only for firm matches. Size tells how often a clone was seen (once, few, many) or the class of an expanded clone, and some rows leave it out.

TRBJ2-7 many TRBV15 . TGTGCCACCAGCTCAACTCTTGGGGGCGAGCAGTACTTC CATSSTLGGEQYF
TRBJ2-5 few TRBV20-1 . TGCAGTGCTAGGGGGACCGGGGAGACCCAGTACTTC CSARGTGETQYF
TRBJ2-2 few TRBV2 . TGTGCCAGCAGTGTTATAACAGGGTTGGCCGGGGAGCTGTTTTTT CASSVITGLAGELFF
TRBJ2-2 . TRBV5-1 TRBD1 TGCGCCTCGACAGGGAGCAGCGGGGAGCTGTTTTTT CASTGSSGELFF
TRBJ2-5 many TRBV7-9 . TGTGCCAGCAGCTTAACCGGTATTGGACAGAACCAAGAGACCCAGTACTTC CASSLTGIGQNQETQYF
TRBJ1-1 . TRBV5-1 TRBD1 TGCGCCAGCAGCCCCGGGGACAGGGGGCGTTTGGGCACTGAAGCTTTCTTT CASSPGDRGRLGTEAFF
TRBJ2-3 many TRBV5-1 TRBD2 TGCGCCAGCAAGCGATTTGCGGGAGGGGCCTACGACGGGGATACGCAGTATTTT CASKRFAGGAYDGDTQYF
TRBJ1-2 many TRBV9 . TGTGCCAGCAGCGTAGCCGACAGCTATGGCTACACCTTC CASSVADSYGYTF
TRBJ1-1 . TRBV7-9 . TGTGCCAGCGGCGACCCCTTTGGGACTGAAGCTTTCTTT CASGDPFGTEAFF
TRBJ2-7 . TRBV6-2/TRBV6-3 TRBD2 TGTGCCAGCAGTATCCTAGCGGGAGGACCCTACGAGCAGTACTTC CASSILAGGPYEQYF
TRBJ2-7 . TRBV2 TRBD1 TGTGCCAGCAGTGAGGGACAGGGGGTGAACGAGCAGTACTTC CASSEGQGVNEQYF
TRBJ2-1 . TRBV28 TRBD2 TGTGCCAGCAGTCGGGGACTAGCGGGGAGCTCCTACAATGAGCAGTTCTTC CASSRGLAGSSYNEQFF
TRBJ2-1 once TRBV3-1 . TGTGCCAGCAGCCGAGGGGCGGTGGCTGTCTACAATGAGCAGTTCTTC CASSRGAVAVYNEQFF
TRBJ2-1 few TRBV11-2 . TGTGCCAGCAGCTTATCAGGCTGGGTTGAGCAGTTCTTC CASSLSGWVEQFF
TRBJ1-1 many TRBV6-2/TRBV6-3 . TGTGCCAGCAGAAGACAGGATTTGAACACTGAAGCTTTCTTT CASRRQDLNTEAFF
TRBJ2-2 many TRBV7-8 . TGTGCCAGCAGCTTAGCTGAGGGAATGAACACCGGGGAGCTGTTTTTT CASSLAEGMNTGELFF
TRBJ2-5 . TRBV25-1 . TGTGCCAGCAGTGAATGGCTGGGAGACATCCAAGAGACCCAGTACTTC CASSEWLGDIQETQYF
TRBJ2-7 . TRBV13 TRBD1 TGTGCCAGCGGCTCCAGGGGGACGGGCTACGAGCAGTACTTC CASGSRGTGYEQYF
TRBJ2-6 many TRBV7-9 . TGTGCCAGCAGCTCGTGGACAGACCGCTCTGGGGCCAACGTCCTGACTTTC CASSSWTDRSGANVLTF
TRBJ2-7 . TRBV4-1 . TGCGCCAGCAGCGACTCGGGGTTAACGGGGTACGAGCAGTACTTC CASSDSGLTGYEQYF
TRBJ2-1 . TRBV11-2 . TGTGCCAGCAGTGGGCTCCACAATGAGCAGTTCTTC CASSGLHNEQFF
TRBJ1-2 . TRBV3-1 . TGTGCCAGCAGCCAAGATGGGGACTCAGCTGATGGCTACACCTTC CASSQDGDSADGYTF
TRBJ1-1 . TRBV20-1 TRBD1 TGCAGTGCTAGAGAGCCGGGACAGGAGAAAATTGAAGCTTTCTTT CSAREPGQEKIEAFF
TRBJ1-5 few TRBV2 . TGTGCCAGCAGTGTATATACAGGGCGCCAGCATTTT CASSVYTGRQHF
TRBJ2-5 . TRBV5-5 TRBD2 TGTGCCAGCAGCTCAACTCGGGGGAGGGCCTGGGAGACCCAGTACTTC CASSSTRGRAWETQYF
TRBJ2-5 many TRBV4-3 . TGCGCCAGCAGCCTGTCCCTCGCAGGGGGGCTTGGGCAAGAGACCCAGTACTTC CASSLSLAGGLGQETQYF
TRBJ2-7 many TRBV20-1 . TGCAGTGCAGGGAACTACGAGCAGTACTTC CSAGNYEQYF
TRBJ2-7 . TRBV27 . TGTGCCAGCAGTTTAGAACAGGGCCTTTACGAGCAGTACTTC CASSLEQGLYEQYF